A selection of T cell receptor beta chains follows, all from one sample in a study of beta chain features in type 1 diabetes. Sequencing was performed with immunoSEQ multiplex PCR; in TCRdb, only in-frame clones are kept and a portion is missing. The repertoire consists of hundreds of thousands of clones, with roughly an eighth occurring once and the leading ten covering 0.022%. Sequences were obtained from naive CD4+ T cells from blood. The source of these receptors is a man aged 18 to 30 with type 1 diabetes. Both conserved end residues are trimmed from each CDR3. The order of the fields is D gene, V gene, J gene, CDR3 protein. D genes are given only for firm matches.

NA	TRBV30	TRBJ1-1	AFTFVTDTEAF
NA	TRBV19	TRBJ2-4	ASSPRDKNIQY
TRBD1	TRBV7-9	TRBJ1-4	ASRGTGGTNEKLF
NA	TRBV30	TRBJ2-4	AWSLATALAKNIQY
NA	TRBV2	TRBJ2-2	ASSVLSGNTGELF
TRBD1	TRBV30	TRBJ1-1	AWDRGGTEAF
NA	TRBV11-2	TRBJ1-2	ASSLDRQGYT
NA	TRBV11-2	TRBJ2-7	ASRGYGHPYEQY
TRBD1	TRBV6-1	TRBJ1-2	ASNLGQGKNYGYT
NA	TRBV29-1	NA	SVVWSYEQY